This is a list of T cell receptor beta chains from one sample in a study of identical twins. TCRdb passed the 5' RACE reads through MiXCR, listing each CDR3 protein once. The sample comprises 400,000 to 550,000 distinct CDR3 sequences, approximately 25% of which are singletons, and 2.9% rests with the top ten. The data also belong to a second study, concerning T cells expressing NK-cell markers.

The sample consisted of CD4+ T cells sorted from blood. These receptors originate from a woman aged 18-29 years in good health. The conserved cysteine and the conserved F or W are not part of the CDR3 here. The order of the fields is V gene, J gene, CDR3 protein.

V gene: TRBV11-2
J gene: TRBJ2-1
CDR3 protein: ASSLVLAGGFGEQF

V gene: TRBV12-3/TRBV12-4
J gene: TRBJ2-1
CDR3 protein: ASSHSGEQF

V gene: TRBV10-3
J gene: TRBJ2-1
CDR3 protein: AISRQHNEQF

V gene: TRBV7-9
J gene: TRBJ1-1
CDR3 protein: ASSIASGSEAF

V gene: TRBV7-8
J gene: TRBJ2-7
CDR3 protein: ASSLAQSTLEQY

V gene: TRBV29-1
J gene: TRBJ2-2
CDR3 protein: SVDLGRAGELF

V gene: TRBV27
J gene: TRBJ2-5
CDR3 protein: ASSLVNRGKETQY

V gene: TRBV20-1
J gene: TRBJ2-7
CDR3 protein: SASYPSASASEQY

V gene: TRBV29-1
J gene: TRBJ2-7
CDR3 protein: SVALTASSYEQY

V gene: TRBV5-1
J gene: TRBJ2-7
CDR3 protein: ASSSPDRGEQY

V gene: TRBV6-1
J gene: TRBJ2-3
CDR3 protein: ASRLAGSDTQY

V gene: TRBV6-1
J gene: TRBJ2-3
CDR3 protein: ASSRAEGIKFRY

V gene: TRBV27
J gene: TRBJ2-7
CDR3 protein: ASSLYSGRAYEQY

V gene: TRBV5-1
J gene: TRBJ2-5
CDR3 protein: ASSPTSSQETQY

V gene: TRBV18
J gene: TRBJ1-2
CDR3 protein: ASSPRDGYT